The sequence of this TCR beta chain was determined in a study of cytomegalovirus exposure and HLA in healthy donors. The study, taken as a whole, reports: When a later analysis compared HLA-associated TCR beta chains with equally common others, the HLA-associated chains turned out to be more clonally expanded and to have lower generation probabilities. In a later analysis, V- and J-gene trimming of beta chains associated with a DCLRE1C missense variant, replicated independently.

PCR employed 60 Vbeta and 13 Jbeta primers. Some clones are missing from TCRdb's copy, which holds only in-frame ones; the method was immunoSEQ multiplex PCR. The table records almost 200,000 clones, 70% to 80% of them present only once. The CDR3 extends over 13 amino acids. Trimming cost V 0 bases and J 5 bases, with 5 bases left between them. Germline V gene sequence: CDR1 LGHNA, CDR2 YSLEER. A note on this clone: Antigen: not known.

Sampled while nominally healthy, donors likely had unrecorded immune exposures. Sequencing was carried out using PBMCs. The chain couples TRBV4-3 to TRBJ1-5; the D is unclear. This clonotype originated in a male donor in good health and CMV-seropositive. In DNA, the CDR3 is TGCGCCAGCAGCCAAGATCTACATCAGCCCCAGCATTTT. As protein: CASSQDLHQPQHF.